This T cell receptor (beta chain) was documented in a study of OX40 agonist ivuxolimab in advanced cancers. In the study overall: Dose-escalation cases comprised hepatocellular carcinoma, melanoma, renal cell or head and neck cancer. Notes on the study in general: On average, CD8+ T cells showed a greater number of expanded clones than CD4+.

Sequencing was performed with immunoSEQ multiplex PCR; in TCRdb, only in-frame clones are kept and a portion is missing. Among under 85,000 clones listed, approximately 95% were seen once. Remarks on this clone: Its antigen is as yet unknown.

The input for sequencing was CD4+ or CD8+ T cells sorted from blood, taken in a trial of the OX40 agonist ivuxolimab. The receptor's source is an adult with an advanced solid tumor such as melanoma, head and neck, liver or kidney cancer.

The CDR3 DNA reads TGCAGCGTCGACCTACAGGGGAAGCAGTACTTC. Translating it yields CSVDLQGKQYF. V gene TRBV29-1 combines with J gene TRBJ2-7; 7 nucleotides line up with TRBD1. The CDR3 runs to 11 residues. Germline V gene sequence: CDR1 SQVTM, CDR2 ANQGSEA. J was trimmed by 8 bases and V by 6 bases; bases with no gene match: 7.